The T cell receptor (beta chain) under discussion was sequenced for a study of monozygotic twins with inflammatory bowel disease. General study findings and limits: TCRbeta inverse Simpson diversity was decreased in IBD patients versus healthy co-twins.

Concerning this clonotype: Antigen specificity is unknown.

Total RNA amounting to approximately 3,300 ng went into each TCR library. UMIs that included a 6-nucleotide sample barcode were added by template switching, which took place during cDNA synthesis. TCRdb reanalyzed the 5' RACE reads and collapses them to one entry per CDR3 protein, without DNA. This specimen shows 88,000 or so distinct CDR3 sequences; the ten leading clones hold less than 7.5%. The CDR3 has 14 residues. Germline V gene data show CDR1 as DFQATT and CDR2 as SNEGSKA (reference sequence). The V call is TRBV20-1, the J call TRBJ2-1; TCRdb returns TRBD2, unconfirmable since there is no DNA. The sequencing input was blood. This receptor was identified in a human donor with ulcerative colitis or Crohn's disease, or a healthy co-twin of an affected twin (not recorded which). Here the CDR3 reads CSARDFLASASLFF.